What follows are 11 T cell receptor beta chains derived from one specimen sequenced in a study of T cells in Graves' hyperthyroidism and ophthalmopathy (dated by TCRdb to 2018 to 2020). Libraries came from multiplex PCR. Data came from an Illumina HiSeq 2000. The TCR beta CDR3 regions were amplified from RNA transcripts. For the first round of RT-PCR on the TCR CDR3, the HTBI primer set was used together with the Qiagen OneStep RT-PCR kit. TCRdb trimmed the raw reads at Q25, called clones with MiXCR and kept productive beta chains. Rows are unified per CDR3 protein, each entry keeping the most common DNA and genes. The sample profile shows under 300,000 distinct CDR3 sequences; over 20% of them were found once. The biggest ten clones account for about 60% of the sample. What was sequenced was blood. These receptor sequences come from a man aged 25-45 years with Graves' ophthalmopathy.

The chain has TRBV20-1 and TRBJ2-7, with 10 bases that match TRBD2. The CDR3 totals 15 residues. Germline CDR1 reads DFQATT; CDR2 reads SNEGSKA (reference sequence). The junction had 5 bases not matched to a gene; V was cut back by 1 base and J by 2 bases. The CDR3 sequence: CSARAPSGRPYEQYF. As DNA, the CDR3 is TGCAGTGCTAGAGCCCCTAGCGGGAGACCCTACGAGCAGTACTTC.

The J gene is TRBJ2-1, the V gene TRBV13, with 16 positions matching TRBD2. Germline trimming cut 5 bases from V and 8 bases from J; bases unmatched to any gene: 6. The germline V gene has CDR1 PRHDT and CDR2 FYEKMQ (reference sequence). The CDR3 has 16 residues. For the CDR3, the DNA is TGTGCCAGCAGCAGAAGGGGACTAGCGGGAGGGCATGAGCAGTTCTTC. Protein sequence: CASSRRGLAGGHEQFF.

In its sample, this clonotype was seen a few times. The rearrangement links TRBV27 to TRBJ2-7, with TRBD2 matching over 9 bases. This CDR3 region has 13 residues. Trimming took 5 bases from V and 2 from J; bases not matched to a gene: 1. Germline V gives CDR1 MNHEY, CDR2 SMNVEV (reference sequence). In nucleotides, the CDR3 is TGTGCCAGCAGTGCTAGCGGGGCCTACGAGCAGTACTTC. It codes for CASSASGAYEQYF.

Regarding this clonotype: Possible read error: a much larger clone is one base away. The missing conserved phenylalanine or tryptophan at the end of this CDR3 makes a read error likely. This rearrangement joins TRBV2 to TRBJ1-2; TRBD1 agrees at 10 bases. J was trimmed by 1 base and V by 7 bases; bases with no gene match: 6. Germline V lookup: CDR1 SNHLY, CDR2 FYNNEI. The CDR3 covers 15 residues. The CDR3 DNA reads TGTGCCAGCATTTTGCGGACAGGGGGTAACTATGGCTACACCCTC. Translation gives CASILRTGGNYGYTL.

The genes are TRBV28 and TRBJ2-7; weak D call: TRBD1 (5 bases). The germline V gene encodes CDR1 MDHEN and CDR2 SYDVKM. This CDR3 is 15 amino acids long. Trimming took off 5 bases at V and 6 bases at J, with 20 bases between the two ends. The DNA of the CDR3 is TGTGCCAGCAGTGAGGAGCTTCTCAGGGCTGGCGAGCAGTACTTC. This sequence encodes CASSEELLRAGEQYF.

The chain has TRBV27 and TRBJ2-7; 9 bases fit TRBD1. This CDR3 region has 11 residues. The germline CDR1 and CDR2 sequences are MNHEY and SMNVEV (reference sequence). CDR3 sequence reads: CAAGQGFWQYF. The CDR3 coding sequence is TGTGCTGCGGGACAGGGCTTTTGGCAGTACTTC.

This clonotype was seen more than once but under ten times. V and J are TRBV3-1 and TRBJ2-3; 7 positions agree with TRBD1. The CDR3 has 17 amino acids. The germline V gene encodes CDR1 LGHDT and CDR2 YNNKEL (reference sequence). J gave up 0 bases and V 3 bases, and 9 bases lay outside the gene matches. The CDR3 sequence is CASSHHRGLTSTDTQYF. Here the CDR3 DNA reads TGTGCCAGCAGCCATCATAGGGGGCTGACTAGCACAGATACGCAGTATTTT.

About this clonotype: Given a much more abundant clone one base away, this may be a read error. The chain links TRBV28 to TRBJ1-1; maybe TRBD1 (6 bases). CDR1 is MDHEN, CDR2 SYDVKM, per germline. The V end lost 6 bases, the J end lost 1 base, and 12 bases lay between the germline ends. This CDR3 spans 14 amino acids. CDR3 bases: TGTGCCAGCAGGGCCGGGACACCGAACACTGAAGCTTTCTTT. Protein sequence: CASRAGTPNTEAFF.

Ten or more counts support this clonotype. The chain uses TRBV3-1 and TRBJ1-4; D remains ambiguous. Germline values: CDR1 LGHDT, CDR2 YNNKEL (reference sequence). This CDR3 is 16 amino acids long. V was shortened by 0 bases and J by 0 bases, with 8 bases between the two germline ends. CDR3 coding DNA: TGTGCCAGCAGCCAAGAGGGCCAGACAACTAATGAAAAACTGTTTTTT. It yields the protein CASSQEGQTTNEKLFF.

This clonotype was detected a few times. The chain uses TRBV10-3 and TRBJ1-2; possibly TRBD1 for D (5 bases). The germline V gene encodes CDR1 ENHRY and CDR2 SYGVKD. The CDR3 consists of 15 residues. The ends were cut back, 0 bases at V and 4 bases at J, with 12 bases in the middle. This CDR3 is CAISESIGTPYGYTF. Here the CDR3 DNA reads TGTGCCATCAGTGAGTCGATAGGGACCCCCTATGGCTACACCTTC.

This sequence joins TRBV29-1 and TRBJ2-7; no clear D gene. The CDR3 length is 13 residues. V was trimmed by 7 bases and J by 0 bases, leaving 13 bases between them. Per the germline V gene, CDR1 is SQVTM and CDR2 is ANQGSEA. Here the CDR3 reads CSALDGASYEQYF. For the CDR3, the DNA is TGCAGCGCACTTGACGGCGCCTCCTACGAGCAGTACTTC.